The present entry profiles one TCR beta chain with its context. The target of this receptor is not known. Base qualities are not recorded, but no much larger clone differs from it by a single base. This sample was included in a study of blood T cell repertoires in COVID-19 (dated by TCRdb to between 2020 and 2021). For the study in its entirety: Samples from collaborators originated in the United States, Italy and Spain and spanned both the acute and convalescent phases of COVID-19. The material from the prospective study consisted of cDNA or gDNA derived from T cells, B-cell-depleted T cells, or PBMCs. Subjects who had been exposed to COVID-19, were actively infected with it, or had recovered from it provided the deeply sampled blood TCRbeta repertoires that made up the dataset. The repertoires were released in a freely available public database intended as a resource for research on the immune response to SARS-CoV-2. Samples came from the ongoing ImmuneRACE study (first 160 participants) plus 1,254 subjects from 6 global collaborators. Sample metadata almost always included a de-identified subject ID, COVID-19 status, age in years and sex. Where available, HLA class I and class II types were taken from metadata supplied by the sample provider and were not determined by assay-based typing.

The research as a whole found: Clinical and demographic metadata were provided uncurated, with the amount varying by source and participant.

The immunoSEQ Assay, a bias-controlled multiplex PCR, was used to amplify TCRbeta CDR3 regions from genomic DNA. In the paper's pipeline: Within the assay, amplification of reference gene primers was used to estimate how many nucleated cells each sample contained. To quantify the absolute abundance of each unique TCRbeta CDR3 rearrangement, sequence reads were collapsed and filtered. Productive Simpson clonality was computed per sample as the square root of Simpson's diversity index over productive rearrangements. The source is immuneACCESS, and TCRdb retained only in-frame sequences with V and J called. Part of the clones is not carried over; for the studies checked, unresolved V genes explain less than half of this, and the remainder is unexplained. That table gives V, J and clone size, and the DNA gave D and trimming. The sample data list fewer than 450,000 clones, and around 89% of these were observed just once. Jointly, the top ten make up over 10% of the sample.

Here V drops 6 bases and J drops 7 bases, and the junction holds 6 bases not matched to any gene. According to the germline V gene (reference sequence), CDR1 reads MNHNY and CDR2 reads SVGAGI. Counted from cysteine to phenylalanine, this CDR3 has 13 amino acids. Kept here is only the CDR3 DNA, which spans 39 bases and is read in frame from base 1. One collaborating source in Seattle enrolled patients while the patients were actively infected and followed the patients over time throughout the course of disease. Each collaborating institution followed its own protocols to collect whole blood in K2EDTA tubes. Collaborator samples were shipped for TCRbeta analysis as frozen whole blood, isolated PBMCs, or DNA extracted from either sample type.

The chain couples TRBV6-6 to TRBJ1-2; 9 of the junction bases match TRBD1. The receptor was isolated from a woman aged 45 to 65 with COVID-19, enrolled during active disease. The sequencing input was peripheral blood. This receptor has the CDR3 CASSATGGGGYTF. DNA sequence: TGTGCCAGCAGCGCGACAGGGGGAGGTGGCTACACCTTC.